One and the same sample provided the 13 T cell receptor beta chains below, sequenced in a study of T cells in Graves' hyperthyroidism and ophthalmopathy (dated by TCRdb to between 2018 and 2021). Libraries were made using multiplex PCR. Data came from an Illumina HiSeq 2000. The TCR beta CDR3 regions were amplified from the RNA transcripts. For the first round of RT-PCR on the TCR CDR3, the HTBI primer set was used together with the Qiagen OneStep RT-PCR kit. TCRdb cleaned the public reads at Q25 with fastp, built clones with MiXCR and kept in-frame beta chains. Under each unique CDR3 protein, matching rows form one entry showing the most common genes and DNA. The sample data list 500,000 or so distinct CDR3 sequences, and 15% to 20% of these were observed just once. Approximately 18% of the sample is taken by the ten largest. The source material was blood. The source of these receptors is a woman aged 18-29 years with Graves' ophthalmopathy.

This clonotype occurred many times. The chain recombines TRBV6-2 or TRBV6-3 with TRBJ2-7; D is perhaps TRBD1 (5 bases). The CDR3 totals 17 residues. The germline gives CDR1 MNHEY, CDR2 SVGEGT. Deletions cut 0 bases from V and 3 bases from J, with 18 bases between. The CDR3 sequence: CASSYSIFQGSLYEQYF. DNA of the CDR3: TGTGCCAGCAGTTACTCTATCTTTCAGGGAAGCCTCTACGAGCAGTACTTC.

This clonotype has a count of ten or more. The chain joins TRBV6-1 to TRBJ2-7; 8 nucleotides align to TRBD2. V trimming: 3 bases; J trimming: 2 bases; junction bases outside the gene matches: 6. Germline assignment: CDR1 MNHNS and CDR2 SASEGT. The CDR3 runs 15 residues. The DNA of the CDR3 is TGTGCCAGCAGTGACCGGCTAGCGGGCCCCTACGAGCAGTACTTC. Translated: CASSDRLAGPYEQYF.

This clonotype was detected many times. The chain has TRBV6-1 and TRBJ1-1; D uncertain. Germline-derived CDR1 and CDR2 are MNHNS and SASEGT. V lost 1 base and J lost 0, with 3 bases in between. The CDR3 sequence is 13 residues long. CDR3 amino acids: CASSEVVNTEAFF. CDR3 nucleotides: TGTGCCAGCAGTGAAGTGGTGAACACTGAAGCTTTCTTT.

Comments on this clonotype: Mismatch with germline at one junction end may stem from a read error. This rearrangement joins TRBV7-3 to TRBJ1-1; no clear D. Germline V CDR1 and CDR2: SGHTA, FQGTGA. There are 13 residues in the CDR3. The CDR3 coding sequence is TGTACCAGCAGCTTATTTCCGAACACTGAAGCTTTCTTT. Translating it yields CTSSLFPNTEAFF.

On this clonotype itself: The germline gene is not matched at one end of the junction; a read error may be the cause. V usage is TRBV10-1 and J usage is TRBJ2-5, with D hard to call. CDR1 and CDR2 from the germline V gene are WNHNN and SYGVQD (reference sequence). This CDR3 is 8 amino acids long. The CDR3 coding sequence is TGCGCCAGCAGTGATGAGGACTTC. Translation: CASSDEDF.

The chain carries TRBV12-3 or TRBV12-4 and TRBJ1-4; unclear D gene. V lost 5 bases and J 4 bases, leaving 11 bases between the germline ends. This CDR3 region has 14 residues. This chain's CDR3 is CASSTSLNNEKLFF. In nucleotides, the CDR3 is TGTGCCAGCAGTACGAGCCTAAATAATGAAAAACTGTTTTTT.

This clonotype was counted at least ten times. The chain recombines TRBV28 with TRBJ2-1; TRBD2 is a possible D gene (6 bases). CDR3 size: 15 residues. Germline CDR1 and CDR2: MDHEN and SYDVKM. The V and J ends lost 6 bases and 0 bases respectively, with 12 bases between them. The CDR3 coding sequence is TGTGCCAGCAGGAGATCTAGCGTCTCCTACAATGAGCAGTTCTTC. Its translation: CASRRSSVSYNEQFF.

There are a few counts of this clonotype. The rearrangement links TRBV7-6 to TRBJ2-3, with TRBD2 matching over 14 bases. The CDR3 is 19 residues long. V lost 5 bases, J lost 2 bases, and 12 bases stayed unmatched. The V gene's germline CDR1 is SGHVS and CDR2 FNYEAQ. For the CDR3, the DNA is TGTGCCAGCAGCACGTGGACTAGCGGGGGGCTTAGGAACACAGATACGCAGTATTTT. Translation gives CASSTWTSGGLRNTDTQYF.

The chain combines TRBV11-2 with TRBJ1-5; no clear D gene. V shed 0 bases and J shed 8 bases, with 8 bases lying between them. Per the germline V gene, CDR1 is SGHAT and CDR2 is FQNNGV. The CDR3 totals 13 residues. CDR3 in amino acids: CASSLDGLEPQHF. CDR3 in DNA: TGTGCCAGCAGCTTAGATGGGCTGGAGCCCCAGCATTTT.

There are many counts of this clonotype. The rearrangement links TRBV2 to TRBJ2-3, with 7 nucleotides matching TRBD2. The CDR3 is made up of 15 amino acids. Trimming took 5 bases from V and 1 from J; bases not matched to a gene: 6. Germline V CDR1 and CDR2: SNHLY, FYNNEI. CDR3 bases: TGTGCCAGCAGTCTCCGGACTAGGGGCACAGATACGCAGTATTTT. This codes for CASSLRTRGTDTQYF.

The chain couples TRBV4-1 to TRBJ1-2; D is perhaps TRBD1 (6 bases). Trimming stripped 4 bases from V and 8 bases from J, with 17 bases between. CDR3 length: 14 residues. The germline CDR1 and CDR2 sequences are MGHRA and YSYEKL. CDR3 loop: CASSLTQGFGGYTF. In nucleotides, the CDR3 is TGCGCCAGCAGCCTAACACAGGGCTTTGGGGGCTACACCTTC.

There are many counts of this clonotype. The V and J genes are TRBV7-9 and TRBJ1-2; 8 bases line up with TRBD1. Per germline, CDR1 SEHNR and CDR2 FQNEAQ (reference sequence). V gave up 4 bases and J gave up 4 bases; unmatched junction bases: 8. The CDR3 is made up of 15 amino acids. DNA for the CDR3: TGTGCCAGCAGCTCCGCGCGCACAGGGGGCTATGGCTACACCTTC. It is translated as CASSSARTGGYGYTF.

For this clonotype: Given a much more abundant clone one base away, this may be a read error. The J gene is TRBJ1-1, the V gene TRBV5-1; D gene unclear. Germline V gene lookup returns CDR1 SGHRS and CDR2 YFSETQ. The CDR3 is made up of 10 amino acids. CDR3 in DNA: TGCGCCGGCAGCTTGGCTGGTGCTTTCTTT. Its translation: CAGSLAGAFF.